This T cell receptor beta chain comes out of a study of T cells in Graves' hyperthyroidism and ophthalmopathy. TCR beta CDR3 region amplification was performed from RNA transcripts. A set of HTBI primers served as the primers for a first-round RT-PCR of the TCR CDR3. TCRdb reanalysed the multiplex PCR reads using MiXCR and keeps one entry per CDR3 protein. The repertoire includes about 690,000 distinct CDR3 sequences, approximately 15% of them detected once, and around 15% sits in the top ten. Exclusion criteria comprised uncontrolled infection, other autoimmune disease, pregnancy or lactation. Clinical symptoms, serum thyroxine, TRAb, thyroid ultrasound and orbital computed tomography established diagnosis. This CDR3 is built from 17 residues. Trimming pared 3 bases from V and 7 bases from J, leaving 24 bases between. The V gene's germline CDR1 is ENHRY and CDR2 SYGVKD. Overall study findings and caveats: Among thyroid clonotypes expanded above 0.001, most also appeared in blood.

On this clonotype: Its matching antigen is unknown.

This clonotype was obtained from a man aged 50-60 years with Graves' hyperthyroidism. V and J are TRBV10-3 and TRBJ1-2, with D uncertain. The sequenced material came from blood. CDR3 amino acids: CAISDLAAAPLSGGYTF. DNA of the CDR3: TGTGCCATCAGTGACTTAGCGGCAGCCCCCCTAAGCGGTGGCTACACCTTC.